The clone carrying this TCR beta chain was seen only a few times. This sample is drawn from a study of blood T cells in healthy people across ages. V lost 3 bases to trimming and J lost 5 bases; unmatched junction nucleotides: 9. Germline V gives CDR1 DFQATT, CDR2 SNEGSKA (reference sequence). This CDR3 is built from 15 residues. Through a sample-barcoded 5' primer and a J-beta primer mix, a second PCR was run for 7 to 11 cycles. TCRdb processed the 5' RACE reads anew with MiXCR; each CDR3 protein has one entry. The data show around 1,700,000 distinct CDR3 sequences, under 30% seen once. Sequencing input: blood. This clonotype originated in a woman in her twenties or thirties in good health. The chain has TRBV20-1 and TRBJ1-4, with TRBD1 matching 7 bases. The CDR3, as DNA: TGCAGTGCTAGGACCACAGGGGCCCAAAATGAAAAACTGTTTTTT. Translated: CSARTTGAQNEKLFF.